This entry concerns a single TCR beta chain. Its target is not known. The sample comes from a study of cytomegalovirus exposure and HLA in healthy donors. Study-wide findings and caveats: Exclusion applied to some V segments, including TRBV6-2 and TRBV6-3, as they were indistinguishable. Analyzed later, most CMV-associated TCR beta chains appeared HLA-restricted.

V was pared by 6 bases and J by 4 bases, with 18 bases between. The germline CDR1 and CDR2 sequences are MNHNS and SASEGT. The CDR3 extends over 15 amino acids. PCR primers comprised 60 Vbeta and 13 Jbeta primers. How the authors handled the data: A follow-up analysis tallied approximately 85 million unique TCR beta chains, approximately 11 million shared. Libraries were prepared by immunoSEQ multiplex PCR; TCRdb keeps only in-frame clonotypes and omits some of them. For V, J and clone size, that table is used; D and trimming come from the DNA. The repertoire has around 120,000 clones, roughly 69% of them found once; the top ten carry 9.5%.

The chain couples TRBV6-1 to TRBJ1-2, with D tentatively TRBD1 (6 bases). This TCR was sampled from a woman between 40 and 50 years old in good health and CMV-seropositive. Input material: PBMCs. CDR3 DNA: TGTGCCAGCAGCCAACAGGGCCGGGTGGTCTATGGCTACACCTTC. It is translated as CASSQQGRVVYGYTF.